These 32 T cell receptor beta chains were sequenced from one sample in a study of identical twins. MiXCR, run by TCRdb on the 5' RACE reads, gives a single entry per CDR3 protein. The sample holds 550,000 to 700,000 distinct CDR3 sequences, approximately 9.6% seen once. These records were also assigned to another study, of yellow fever vaccine responses in identical twins.

Material for sequencing was PBMCs. These receptors came from a woman aged 18-29 years in good health.

This clonotype was recorded many times. V and J are TRBV5-1 and TRBJ2-3; D gene uncertain. The V gene lost 3 bases and the J gene lost 3 bases, with 8 bases spanning the gap. Germline CDR1 reads SGHRS; CDR2 reads YFSETQ. The CDR3 runs 13 residues. The CDR3 nucleotides are TGCGCCAGCAGCTCCCGGGCTACAGATACGCAGTATTTT. It codes for CASSSRATDTQYF.

This clonotype was picked up many times. The genes are TRBV24-1 and TRBJ2-5; the match to TRBD2 covers 7 bases. Looked up from germline, CDR1 is KGHDR and CDR2 is SFDVKD. V trimming: 3 bases; J trimming: 2 bases; junction bases outside the gene matches: 5. The CDR3 loop spans 15 amino acids. In nucleotides, the CDR3 is TGTGCCACCAGTGATCCGGGGGGTCGACAAGAGACCCAGTACTTC. Its translation is CATSDPGGRQETQYF.

This clonotype was recorded a few times. V usage is TRBV28 and J usage is TRBJ2-3, with 9 bases lining up with TRBD1. Per the germline V gene, CDR1 is MDHEN and CDR2 is SYDVKM. The CDR3 sequence is 18 residues long. With V trimmed by 8 bases and J by 4 bases, 19 bases remained unmatched. The CDR3 loop is CASAKQGALDLGADTQYF. As DNA, the CDR3 is TGTGCCAGCGCAAAACAGGGGGCGCTGGATTTGGGCGCAGATACGCAGTATTTT. The full variable domain, with the rest looked up from reference TRBV28 and TRBJ2-3, is DVKVTQSSRYLVKRTGEKVFLECVQDMDHENMFWYRQDPGLGLRLIYFSYDVKMKEKGDIPEGYSVSREKKERFSLILESASTNQTSMYLCASAKQGALDLGADTQYFGPGTRLTVL.

This clonotype was seen a few times. The chain has TRBV24-1 and TRBJ2-1; TRBD1 agrees at 8 bases. The CDR3 has 14 residues. Unmatched junction bases numbered 1, after V lost 0 bases and J lost 7 bases. Germline CDR1 and CDR2: KGHDR and SFDVKD. The CDR3 here is CATSDLRTGNEQFF. Written as DNA, the CDR3 is TGTGCCACCAGTGATTTGCGGACAGGGAATGAGCAGTTCTTC.

The gene calls are TRBV15 and TRBJ1-4; 8 bases align to TRBD1. V lost 2 bases and J lost 8; bases outside the gene matches: 4. The CDR3 covers 14 residues. Germline V gene lookup returns CDR1 LNHNV and CDR2 YYDKDF (reference sequence). CDR3 nucleotides: TGTGCCACCAGCAGACAGGGGGCAGAGGAAAAACTGTTTTTT. It codes for CATSRQGAEEKLFF.

Many counts were recorded for this clonotype. This sequence joins TRBV7-2 and TRBJ1-1; 9 nucleotides match TRBD1. The CDR3 is made up of 17 amino acids. Trimming took 6 bases from V and 0 from J; bases not matched to a gene: 11. The germline gives CDR1 SGHTA, CDR2 FQGNSA. CDR3: CASSRRRTGEMNTEAFF. CDR3 in DNA: TGTGCCAGCAGTAGGAGGCGGACAGGGGAGATGAACACTGAAGCTTTCTTT. Full variable domain (rest looked up from reference TRBV7-2 and TRBJ1-1): GAGVSQSPSNKVTEKGKDVELRCDPISGHTALYWYRQSLGQGLEFLIYFQGNSAPDKSGLPSDRFSAERTGGSVSTLTIQRTQQEDSAVYLCASSRRRTGEMNTEAFFGQGTRLTVV.

Ten or more counts support this clonotype. The chain is built from TRBV29-1 and TRBJ2-1, with D possibly TRBD2 on 6 matching bases. V shed 6 bases and J shed 8 bases, with 11 bases lying between them. The CDR3 loop spans 11 amino acids. Germline V gene lookup returns CDR1 SQVTM and CDR2 ANQGSEA. The CDR3 region is CSVGSGDEQFF. CDR3 coding DNA: TGCAGCGTGGGCTCGGGGGATGAGCAGTTCTTC.

This clonotype was counted a few times. The chain uses TRBV27 and TRBJ2-2; TRBD2 aligns across 9 bases. The CDR3 is 17 amino acids. The germline V gene has CDR1 MNHEY and CDR2 SMNVEV (reference sequence). Trimming cost V 6 bases and J 6 bases; bases outside gene matches: 14. CDR3 loop: CASSSTPLAGLAGELFF. The CDR3 region has the DNA TGTGCCAGCAGCTCAACCCCTCTAGCGGGACTGGCCGGGGAGCTGTTTTTT.

This clonotype was counted many times. The rearrangement uses TRBV4-3 and TRBJ1-2; no clear D gene. The CDR3 length is 15 residues. Germline-derived CDR1 and CDR2 are LGHNA and YSLEER. The V end was cut by 4 bases, the J end by 2 bases, with 14 bases between. CDR3 loop: CASSLTEGINYGYTF. CDR3 DNA: TGCGCCAGCAGCCTCACCGAGGGAATCAACTATGGCTACACCTTC.

The chain links TRBV4-2 to TRBJ2-1, with TRBD2 identical over 7 bases. Per the germline V gene, CDR1 is LGHNA and CDR2 is YNFKEQ. The CDR3 is 14 amino acids. V shed 0 bases and J 7 bases; nucleotides not matched to a gene: 3. The CDR3 here is CASSQDLAGNEQFF. In DNA form, the CDR3 reads TGTGCCAGCAGCCAAGACTTAGCGGGTAATGAGCAGTTCTTC.

This clonotype turned up a few times. V gene TRBV12-3 or TRBV12-4 combines with J gene TRBJ1-1; D unresolved. The CDR3 has 14 residues. V lost 5 bases and J lost 5, with 15 bases in between. CDR3 protein: CASSAREMGTEAFF. CDR3 in DNA: TGTGCCAGCAGTGCCCGGGAAATGGGGACTGAAGCTTTCTTT.

This clonotype showed up many times. The chain joins TRBV14 to TRBJ1-1; TRBD1 might be the D (5 bases). Looked up from germline, CDR1 is SGHDN and CDR2 is FVKESK. The CDR3 consists of 13 residues. V was pared by 6 bases and J by 1 base, with 9 bases between. This CDR3 is CASRRDGNTEAFF. For the CDR3, the DNA is TGTGCCAGCAGAAGGGACGGGAACACTGAAGCTTTCTTT.

In this sample, this clonotype turned up many times. This chain joins TRBV2 and TRBJ2-3; D gene uncertain. V lost 3 bases and J 3 bases, leaving 4 bases between the germline ends. CDR1 and CDR2 from the germline V gene are SNHLY and FYNNEI. The CDR3 is 12 residues long. DNA of the CDR3: TGTGCCAGCAGTGACAGAACAGATACGCAGTATTTT. Translation gives CASSDRTDTQYF.

V is TRBV29-1 and J is TRBJ2-1, with TRBD2 as a possible D gene (6 bases). With 7 bases removed from V and 2 bases from J, the gap between germline ends came to 9 bases. Per the germline V gene, CDR1 is SQVTM and CDR2 is ANQGSEA. The CDR3 runs to 12 residues. The CDR3 DNA reads TGCAGCGGCGGGGCTACCTACAATGAGCAGTTCTTC. This sequence encodes CSGGATYNEQFF.

At least ten counts were recorded for this clonotype. The chain uses TRBV7-6 and TRBJ1-6; D is undetermined. Germline V gene data show CDR1 as SGHVS and CDR2 as FNYEAQ. V shed 2 bases and J shed 0 bases, with 5 bases lying between them. CDR3 length: 15 amino acids. CDR3 protein: CASSLKGSYNSPLHF. The CDR3 nucleotides are TGTGCCAGCAGCTTAAAAGGCTCCTATAATTCACCCCTCCACTTT.

The chain couples TRBV11-1 to TRBJ1-1, with 7 bases that match TRBD1. There are 13 residues in the CDR3. The V gene's germline CDR1 is SGHAT and CDR2 FQDESV (reference sequence). The trim removed 10 bases at V and 1 base at J, leaving 6 bases unmatched. DNA for the CDR3: TGTGCCACGCGACAGGGAAGGAACACTGAAGCTTTCTTT. Protein: CATRQGRNTEAFF.

This rearrangement joins TRBV29-1 to TRBJ2-1, with D perhaps given as TRBD1 or TRBD2 (6 bases each). The V gene lost 3 bases and the J gene lost 10 bases, with 19 bases spanning the gap. This CDR3 has 14 amino acids. The germline gives CDR1 SQVTM, CDR2 ANQGSEA. The CDR3 nucleotides read TGCAGCGTTGATAGGGGGGAATCGTTACTGGAGCAGTTCTTC. Translated, it gives CSVDRGESLLEQFF.

The CDR3 nucleotides are TGTGCCAGCGGTGGCCGCCTCTACAATGAGCAGTTCTTC. Protein sequence: CASGGRLYNEQFF. The rearrangement joins TRBV7-9 to TRBJ2-1; the D is unclear. The CDR3 contains 13 residues. CDR1 SEHNR and CDR2 FQNEAQ come from the germline V gene (reference sequence). Trimming took off 8 bases at V and 3 bases at J, with 11 bases between the two ends.

The genes are TRBV6-2 or TRBV6-3 and TRBJ1-1; TRBD1 agrees at 9 bases. There are 14 residues in the CDR3. V shed 8 bases and J 3 bases; nucleotides not matched to a gene: 7. Germline loops: CDR1 MNHEY, CDR2 SVGEGT. The CDR3 spells CASLGQGGYTEAFF. In nucleotides, the CDR3 is TGTGCCAGCCTGGGACAGGGAGGGTACACTGAAGCTTTCTTT.

The chain uses TRBV6-5 and TRBJ2-6; D may correspond to TRBD1 or TRBD2 (5 bases each). Trimming left V 2 bases short and J 0 bases short, with 17 bases between. Germline V gene sequence: CDR1 MNHEY, CDR2 SVGAGI. CDR3 length equals 19 residues. The CDR3 sequence: CASSYGGVVGTSGANVLTF. The DNA of the CDR3 is TGTGCCAGCAGTTACGGGGGAGTAGTGGGGACCTCTGGGGCCAACGTCCTGACTTTC.

V gene TRBV5-5 combines with J gene TRBJ2-7; 7 nucleotides line up with TRBD1. The CDR3 covers 14 residues. Looked up from germline, CDR1 is SGHKS and CDR2 is YYEKEE (reference sequence). The V segment lost 1 base and the J segment 7 bases; nucleotides outside the gene matches: 8. Written as DNA, the CDR3 is TGTGCCAGCAGCTTGCTCGACAGGGTGTGGGAGCAGTACTTC. This encodes CASSLLDRVWEQYF.

V is TRBV5-1 and J is TRBJ1-5; D is ambiguous. This CDR3 has 16 amino acids. Trimming pared 0 bases from V and 3 bases from J, leaving 13 bases between. Germline V gives CDR1 SGHRS, CDR2 YFSETQ. The CDR3 coding sequence is TGCGCCAGCAGCTTGGGCGGGGTAGGCCCCAATCAGCCCCAGCATTTT. Its protein is CASSLGGVGPNQPQHF.

The chain has TRBV11-1 and TRBJ2-1, with 9 positions matching TRBD1. This CDR3 has 19 amino acids. The germline V gene has CDR1 SGHAT and CDR2 FQDESV (reference sequence). V lost 5 bases to trimming and J lost 0 bases; unmatched junction nucleotides: 14. CDR3 sequence reads: CASSPGQGFVESSYNEQFF. Written as DNA, the CDR3 is TGTGCCAGCAGCCCGGGACAGGGTTTCGTGGAAAGCTCCTACAATGAGCAGTTCTTC.

This clonotype has a handful of counts. The V call is TRBV6-2 or TRBV6-3, the J call TRBJ2-3; 8 bases fit TRBD2. CDR3 length: 17 amino acids. Germline V gives CDR1 MNHEY, CDR2 SVGEGT. The V gene end was trimmed by 4 bases and the J gene end by 0 bases; junction bases not matched to a gene: 9. As DNA, the CDR3 is TGTGCCAGCAGTTGGGAAATAGCGGGATCGAGCACAGATACGCAGTATTTT. Amino acid sequence: CASSWEIAGSSTDTQYF.

This clonotype was found many times. The CDR3 is CSASAGSGELFF. Written as DNA, the CDR3 is TGCAGTGCTTCAGCGGGGTCTGGGGAGCTGTTTTTT. The gene calls are TRBV20-1 and TRBJ2-2; 7 bases map to TRBD2. CDR1 is DFQATT, CDR2 SNEGSKA, per germline (reference sequence). The CDR3 sequence is 12 residues long. V was clipped by 5 bases and J by 8 bases; unmatched bases: 5.

This clonotype was detected only a few times. The chain has TRBV6-5 and TRBJ2-1; 7 bases are shared with TRBD1. The CDR3 is 16 amino acids. In germline, CDR1 is MNHEY, CDR2 SVGAGI. Losses at the gene ends were 1 base for V and 4 bases for J; bases not matched to a gene: 7. CDR3 protein: CASSYLRDSLYNEQFF. As DNA, the CDR3 is TGTGCCAGCAGTTACTTACGGGACAGCTTATACAATGAGCAGTTCTTC.

The genes are TRBV7-9 and TRBJ1-4; no clear D gene. CDR1 and CDR2 from the germline V gene are SEHNR and FQNEAQ (reference sequence). V lost 5 bases to trimming and J lost 8 bases, with 18 bases between them. The CDR3 has 15 amino acids. For the CDR3, the DNA is TGTGCCAGCAGCAACGGGAGAGCTAGCGAGGAAAAACTGTTTTTT. Translation: CASSNGRASEEKLFF.

This clonotype was found many times. The chain combines TRBV7-9 with TRBJ2-1; 10 bases fit TRBD2. The J segment lost 10 bases and the V segment lost 0 bases, leaving 6 bases of the junction unmatched. CDR3 length equals 15 residues. The germline V gene has CDR1 SEHNR and CDR2 FQNEAQ (reference sequence). The CDR3 protein is CASSLAASGGSEQFF. In DNA, the CDR3 is TGTGCCAGCAGCTTAGCTGCTAGCGGGGGTTCAGAGCAGTTCTTC.

This clonotype was counted between two and nine times. The rearrangement links TRBV4-1 to TRBJ2-1; 10 positions agree with TRBD2. Germline CDR1 and CDR2: MGHRA and YSYEKL. The V and J ends lost 5 bases and 0 bases, in that order; junction bases with no gene match: 10. The CDR3 length is 18 residues. Written as DNA, the CDR3 is TGCGCCAGCAGCGGTCGTAGCGGGAGGATAAGCTCCTACAATGAGCAGTTCTTC. Its translation is CASSGRSGRISSYNEQFF.

The rearrangement uses TRBV10-3 and TRBJ2-5, with 9 bases lining up with TRBD1. This CDR3 is built from 13 residues. CDR1 and CDR2 from the germline V gene are ENHRY and SYGVKD. V trimming: 10 bases; J trimming: 6 bases; junction bases outside the gene matches: 9. The CDR3 here is CATRTGDQQTQYF. Written as DNA, the CDR3 is TGTGCCACCCGGACAGGGGATCAACAGACCCAGTACTTC.

This clonotype was counted a few times. CDR3 sequence: CASSQDLRGVTTYEQYF. CDR3 nucleotide sequence: TGTGCCAGCAGCCAAGATCTACGGGGGGTCACAACCTACGAGCAGTACTTC. The V call is TRBV3-1, the J call TRBJ2-7; 7 nucleotides line up with TRBD2. This CDR3 contains 17 residues. V trimming: 0 bases; J trimming: 2 bases; junction bases outside the gene matches: 10. The V gene's germline CDR1 is LGHDT and CDR2 YNNKEL (reference sequence).

The V and J genes are TRBV20-1 and TRBJ2-3; D is uncertain. CDR3 size: 15 residues. Germline CDR1 and CDR2: DFQATT and SNEGSKA (reference sequence). Trimming took off 6 bases at V and 6 bases at J, with 22 bases between the two ends. CDR3 sequence (DNA): TGCAGTGCCGATCAATCACACTCTAGTCTCGATACGCAGTATTTT. Amino acids: CSADQSHSSLDTQYF.